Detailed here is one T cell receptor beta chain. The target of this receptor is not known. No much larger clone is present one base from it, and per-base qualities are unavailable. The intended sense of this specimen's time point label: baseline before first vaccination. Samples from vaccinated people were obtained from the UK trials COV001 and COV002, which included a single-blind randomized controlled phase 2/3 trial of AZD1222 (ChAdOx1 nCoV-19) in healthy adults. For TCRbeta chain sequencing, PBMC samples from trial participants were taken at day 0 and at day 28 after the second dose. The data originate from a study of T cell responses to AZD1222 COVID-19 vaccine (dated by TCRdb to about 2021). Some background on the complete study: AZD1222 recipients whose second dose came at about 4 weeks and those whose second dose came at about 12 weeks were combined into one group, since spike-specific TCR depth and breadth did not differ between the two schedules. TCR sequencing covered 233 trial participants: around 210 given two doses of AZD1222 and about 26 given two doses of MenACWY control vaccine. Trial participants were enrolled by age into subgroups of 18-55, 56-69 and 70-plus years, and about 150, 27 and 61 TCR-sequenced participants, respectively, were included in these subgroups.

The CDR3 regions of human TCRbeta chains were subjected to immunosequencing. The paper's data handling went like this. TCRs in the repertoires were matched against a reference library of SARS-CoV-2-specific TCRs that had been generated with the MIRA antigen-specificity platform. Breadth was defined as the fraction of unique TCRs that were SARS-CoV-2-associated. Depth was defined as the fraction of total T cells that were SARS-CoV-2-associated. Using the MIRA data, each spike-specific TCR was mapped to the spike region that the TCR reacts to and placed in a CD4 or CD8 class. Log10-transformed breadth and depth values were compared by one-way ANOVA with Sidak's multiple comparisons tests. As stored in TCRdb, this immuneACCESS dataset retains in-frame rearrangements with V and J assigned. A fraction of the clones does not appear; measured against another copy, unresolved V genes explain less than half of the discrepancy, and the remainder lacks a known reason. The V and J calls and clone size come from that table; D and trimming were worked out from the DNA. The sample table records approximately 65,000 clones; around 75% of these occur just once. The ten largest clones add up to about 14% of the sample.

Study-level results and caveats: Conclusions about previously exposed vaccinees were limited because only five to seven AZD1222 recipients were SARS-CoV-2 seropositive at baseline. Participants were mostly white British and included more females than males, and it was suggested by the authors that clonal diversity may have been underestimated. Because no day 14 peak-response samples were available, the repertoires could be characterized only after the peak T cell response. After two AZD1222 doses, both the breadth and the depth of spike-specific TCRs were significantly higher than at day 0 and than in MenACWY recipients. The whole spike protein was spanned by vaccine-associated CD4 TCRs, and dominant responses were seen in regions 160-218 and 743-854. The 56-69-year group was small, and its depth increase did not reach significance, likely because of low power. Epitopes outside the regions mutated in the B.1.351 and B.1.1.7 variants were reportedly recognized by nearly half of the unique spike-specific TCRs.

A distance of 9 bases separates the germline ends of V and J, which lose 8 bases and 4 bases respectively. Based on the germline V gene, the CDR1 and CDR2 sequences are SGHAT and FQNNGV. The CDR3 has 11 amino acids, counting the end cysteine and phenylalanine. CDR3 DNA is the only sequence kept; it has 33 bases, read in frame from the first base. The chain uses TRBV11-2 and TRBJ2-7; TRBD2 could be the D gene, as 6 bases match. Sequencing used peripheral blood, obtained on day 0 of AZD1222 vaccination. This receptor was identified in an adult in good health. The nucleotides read TGTGCCAGCGGGGGGTTGTACGAGCAGTACTTC. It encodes CASGGLYEQYF.